This entry features one T cell receptor beta chain sequence. This receptor's antigen is unknown. Nothing much larger sits one base from this clone, and base qualities are not available. The sample is drawn from a study of blood T cell repertoires in COVID-19 (dated by TCRdb to about 2020). A note on the overall study: Samples from collaborators originated in the United States, Italy and Spain and spanned both the acute and convalescent phases of COVID-19. Subjects who had been exposed to COVID-19, were actively infected with it, or had recovered from it provided the deeply sampled blood TCRbeta repertoires that made up the dataset. Samples came from the ongoing ImmuneRACE study (first 160 participants) plus 1,254 subjects from 6 global collaborators. Where available, HLA class I and class II types were obtained from metadata supplied by the sample provider rather than from assay-based typing. The sample metadata nearly always contained a de-identified subject ID, COVID-19 status, age in years and sex. A freely available public database, intended as a resource for researchers studying the immune response to SARS-CoV-2, is where the repertoires were released. The prospective study material was composed of cDNA or gDNA derived from T cells, B-cell-depleted T cells, or PBMCs.

Overall study outcomes, separate from this receptor: The quantity of clinical and demographic metadata differed by source and by participant and was supplied without curation.

The immunoSEQ Assay, a bias-controlled multiplex PCR, was used to amplify TCRbeta CDR3 regions from genomic DNA. The published analysis was carried out like this. Within the assay, amplification of reference gene primers was used to estimate how many nucleated cells each sample contained. To quantify the absolute abundance of each unique TCRbeta CDR3 rearrangement, sequence reads were collapsed and filtered. Productive Simpson clonality was computed per sample as the square root of Simpson's diversity index over productive rearrangements. Held by TCRdb, this immuneACCESS table contains in-frame sequences only and omits some clones. Under half of the omission traces to an unresolved V gene where checked; the cause of the rest is unknown. V, J and clone size derive from that table, while D and trimming were established from the DNA sequence. This sample is represented by more than 85,000 clones; almost 80% of them were singletons. The ten largest clones add up to about 9% of the sample.

The CDR1 and CDR2 encoded by the germline V gene (reference sequence) are SGHNT and YYREEE. The junction shows trimming of 0 bases on V and 6 bases on J, plus 15 bases between the germline ends. The CDR3 sequence holds 15 residues, the cysteine and phenylalanine included. Left in the record is the CDR3 DNA by itself, 45 bases read in frame from the first base. The collaborating institutions used their own protocols to collect whole blood in K2EDTA tubes. Collaborator samples were shipped for TCRbeta analysis as frozen whole blood, isolated PBMCs, or DNA extracted from either sample type. Sequences were obtained from peripheral blood. The TCR comes from a man aged 55 to 70 with active or convalescent COVID-19. The chain couples TRBV5-4 to TRBJ2-5, and possibly TRBD1, on 5 matching bases. CDR3 region: CASSLGGQGEKTQYF. In nucleotide form, the sequence is TGTGCCAGCAGCTTGGGAGGTCAGGGTGAGAAGACCCAGTACTTC.